This is a list of T cell receptor beta chains from one sample in a study of blood T cell repertoires in COVID-19. Clones were read by immunoSEQ multiplex PCR, and TCRdb kept only the in-frame ones, dropping some. Of 55,000 to 75,000 clones in the sample, around 81% were seen once. Sequenced input: peripheral blood. These receptor sequences come from an elderly man with COVID-19, enrolled during active disease. Both conserved end residues are part of each CDR3. D genes are given only for firm matches. Rows give clone size only sometimes, using once, few, many, or a class for an expanded clone.

V	size	J	D	CDR3
TRBV19	few	TRBJ1-2	.	CASTLSDGLGYTF
TRBV15	once	TRBJ2-5	TRBD1	CATSRDRAGTQYF
TRBV21-1	.	TRBJ1-4	.	CASSRPNRGPNEKLFF
TRBV6-2/TRBV6-3	.	TRBJ2-1	TRBD1	CASSQQGAGYNEQFF
TRBV18	.	TRBJ2-1	TRBD2	CASSPRPTSGRADSGEQFF
TRBV5-1	.	TRBJ1-1	.	CASRMGEGYTEAFF
TRBV6-2/TRBV6-3	.	TRBJ2-5	.	CASSRLGGETQYF
TRBV4-3	.	TRBJ1-1	TRBD1	CASSQDRGLNTEAFF
TRBV24-1	.	TRBJ2-2	.	CATSDHARRGNTGELFF
TRBV28	few	TRBJ1-2	TRBD1	CASSLGQGDYGYTF
TRBV5-1	.	TRBJ1-6	.	CASSFRSPKDSPLHF
TRBV3-1/TRBV3-2	once	TRBJ1-2	TRBD1	CASSQDGQGALYGYTF
TRBV6-2/TRBV6-3	.	TRBJ2-7	TRBD1	CASSTDRGNYEQYF
TRBV11-2	.	TRBJ1-1	TRBD1	CASSGRQGNTEAFF
TRBV5-1	once	TRBJ1-1	TRBD1	CASSLGDRVSTEAFF
TRBV18	.	TRBJ1-2	.	CASSPEAVYGYTF